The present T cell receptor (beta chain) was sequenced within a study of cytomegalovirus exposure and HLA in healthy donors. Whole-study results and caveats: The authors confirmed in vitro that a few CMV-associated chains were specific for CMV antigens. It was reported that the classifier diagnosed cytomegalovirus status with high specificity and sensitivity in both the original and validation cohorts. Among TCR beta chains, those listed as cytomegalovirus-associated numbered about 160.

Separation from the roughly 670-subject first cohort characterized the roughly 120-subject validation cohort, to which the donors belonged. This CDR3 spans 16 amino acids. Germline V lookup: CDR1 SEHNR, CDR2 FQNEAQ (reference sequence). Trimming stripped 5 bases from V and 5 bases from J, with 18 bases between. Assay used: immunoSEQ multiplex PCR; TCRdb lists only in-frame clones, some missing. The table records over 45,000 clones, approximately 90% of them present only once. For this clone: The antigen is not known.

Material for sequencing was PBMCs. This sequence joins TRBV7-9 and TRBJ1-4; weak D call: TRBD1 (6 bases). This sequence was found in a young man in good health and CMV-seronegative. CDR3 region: CASSPGNGTKNEKLFF. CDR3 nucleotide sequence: TGTGCCAGCAGCCCGGGGAACGGGACAAAGAATGAAAAACTGTTTTTT.